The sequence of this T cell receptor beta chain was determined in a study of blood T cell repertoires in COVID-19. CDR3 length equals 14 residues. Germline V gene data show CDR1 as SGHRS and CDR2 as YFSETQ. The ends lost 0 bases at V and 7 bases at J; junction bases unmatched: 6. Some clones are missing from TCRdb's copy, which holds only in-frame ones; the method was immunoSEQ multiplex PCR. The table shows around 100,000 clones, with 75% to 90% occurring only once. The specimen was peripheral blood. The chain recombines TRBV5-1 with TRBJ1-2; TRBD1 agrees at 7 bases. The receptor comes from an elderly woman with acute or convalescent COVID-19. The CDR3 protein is CASSLDGRGVGYTF. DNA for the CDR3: TGCGCCAGCAGCTTGGACGGCAGGGGGGTTGGCTACACCTTC. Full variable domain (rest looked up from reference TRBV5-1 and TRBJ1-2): KAGVTQTPRYLIKTRGQQVTLSCSPISGHRSVSWYQQTPGQGLQFLFEYFSETQRNKGNFPGRFSGRQFSNSRSEMNVSTLELGDSALYLCASSLDGRGVGYTFGSGTRLTVV.